This T cell receptor beta chain was recorded in a study of shared clonotypes between healthy human individuals. Study-wide findings and caveats: Compared with clonotypes that all four donors shared, non-shared clonotypes had lower generation probabilities. A generally larger estimated richness was seen in naive subsets than in memory subsets.

The CDR3 has 14 amino acids. V lost 5 bases and J 4 bases, leaving 12 bases between the germline ends. Germline loops: CDR1 MNHNS, CDR2 SASEGT. Worth noting for this clone: Its specificity is not known.

An assay was performed, and its level was deep. The method was immunoSEQ multiplex PCR; TCRdb's version includes in-frame clones alone and lacks a portion of them. Found here are over a million clones, roughly 96% of them singletons; the top ten hold over 1%. The chain has TRBV6-1 and TRBJ1-5; tentative D call: TRBD1 (6 bases). This clonotype was sampled from a young man in good health. What was sequenced was naive CD4+ T cells sorted from blood. Subset here: CD45RA+ positively selected. CDR3 nucleotide sequence: TGTGCCAGCAGTCTGACAGGTTTTAATCAGCCCCAGCATTTT. Amino acid sequence: CASSLTGFNQPQHF.